The 17 T cell receptor beta chains below were found in one sample sequenced in a study of T cell clonality in common variable immunodeficiency. Method: immunoSEQ multiplex PCR; TCRdb's copy keeps in-frame clones and lacks some. The specimen has roughly 60,000 clones, none found just once. The sequencing input was peripheral blood mononuclear cells. All receptors come from a person between 18 and 69 years old in good health.

This clone was seen ten or more times. The observed sequence ends 3 residues before the CDR3 terminus, with the missing tail filled in from the germline J gene. J is TRBJ2-3 and V is TRBV20-1; 7 nucleotides agree with TRBD1. Unmatched junction bases numbered 11, after V lost 4 bases and J lost 4 bases. The CDR3 is 15 residues long. Looked up from germline, CDR1 is DFQATT and CDR2 is SNEGSKA (reference sequence). CDR3 bases read: TGCAGTGCTACAGGCCCAGGGGGTATGGCAGATACG. Encoded protein: CSATGPGGMADT. The CDR3, in full, reads CSATGPGGMADTQYF.

Many counts were recorded for this clone. The CDR3 end falls 3 residues outside the read, so it is completed with the germline J gene. This chain connects TRBV19 to TRBJ2-7; a weak D match, TRBD2 (6 bases). This CDR3 has 15 amino acids. Germline V gene sequence: CDR1 LNHDA, CDR2 SQIVND (reference sequence). The V end lost 1 base, the J end lost 4 bases, and 14 bases lay between the germline ends. The chain's CDR3 is CASSIVGGPFYEQYF. Incomplete CDR3 DNA: TGTGCCAGTAGTATAGTCGGGGGACCGTTTTACGAG.

This clone was seen many times. The read comes to an end 3 residues before the CDR3 does, leaving the germline J gene to fill in the end. The chain carries TRBV7-9 and TRBJ2-3; the match to TRBD2 covers 9 bases. J lost 6 bases, V lost 1 base, and 2 bases had no gene match. This CDR3 has 14 residues. Germline V gene data show CDR1 as SEHNR and CDR2 as FQNEAQ (reference sequence). Incomplete CDR3 DNA: TGTGCCAGCAGCTTAGTAGCGGGAGAGGATACG. Translation: CASSLVAGEDT. The whole CDR3 is CASSLVAGEDTQYF.

By share, this clone ranks as large. The DNA ends 3 residues before the CDR3 does, and the rest of the CDR3 is filled in from the germline J gene. The V call is TRBV6-1, the J call TRBJ2-6; D unresolved. The V gene's germline CDR1 is MNHNS and CDR2 SASEGT. The CDR3 has 14 residues. Trimming cost V 1 base and J 2 bases, with 3 bases left between them. CDR3 DNA (partial): TGTGCCAGCAGTGAAGGGCCTGGGGCCAACGTC. Translation gives CASSEGPGANV. The whole CDR3 region reads CASSEGPGANVLTF.

This clone came up many times. The read terminates 3 residues before the CDR3 end, so the remaining end is supplied by the germline J gene. The rearrangement joins TRBV7-8 to TRBJ2-3; 14 nucleotides line up with TRBD2. After removal of 3 bases from V and 4 bases from J, the junction contained 9 bases not matched to a gene. Germline CDR1 reads SGHVS; CDR2 reads FQNEAQ. The CDR3 runs to 18 residues. CDR3 protein: CASSFPGLAGEVADTQYF. The CDR3 bases that were read are TGTGCCAGCAGCTTTCCGGGACTAGCGGGAGAAGTTGCAGATACG.

In this sample, this clone turned up many times. The CDR3 goes on 3 residues after the read ends, and that part is filled in from the germline J gene. The chain uses TRBV30 and TRBJ1-5, with 10 nucleotides matching TRBD1. There are 14 residues in the CDR3. The V gene's germline CDR1 is GTSNPN and CDR2 SVGIG (reference sequence). J gave up 5 bases and V 2 bases, and 3 bases lay outside the gene matches. The CDR3 protein is CAWSQGQGYQPQHF. The sequenced CDR3 bases are TGTGCCTGGAGTCAGGGACAGGGGTATCAGCCC.

This clone was found many times. Read sequence stops 3 residues before the CDR3 end, and the germline J gene provides the missing end. The rearrangement links TRBV18 to TRBJ2-1; no definite D call. Looked up from germline, CDR1 is KGHSH and CDR2 is LQKENI. V was clipped by 0 bases and J by 4 bases, with 7 bases between them. This CDR3 is built from 14 residues. The CDR3 DNA, read in part, is TGTGCCAGCTCACCACCGCAACAGTACAATGAG. Protein sequence: CASSPPQQYNE. The complete CDR3 sequence is CASSPPQQYNEQFF.

Many counts were recorded for this clone. The read gets to within 3 residues of the CDR3 end, and the germline J gene fills in the rest. The chain is built from TRBV7-2 and TRBJ1-2, with 8 bases matching TRBD1. This CDR3 has 13 amino acids. V lost 8 bases, J lost 5 bases, and 7 bases stayed unmatched. In germline, CDR1 is SGHTA, CDR2 FQGNSA. The CDR3 is CASGTGQAYGYTF. The sequenced part of the CDR3 DNA is TGTGCCAGCGGCACGGGACAGGCTTATGGC.

This clone was seen at least ten times. The observed sequence ends 3 residues before the CDR3 terminus, with the missing tail filled in from the germline J gene. V usage is TRBV2 and J usage is TRBJ1-2; TRBD1 matches 9 bases. This CDR3 has 15 residues. V lost 2 bases, J lost 7 bases, and 8 bases stayed unmatched. Germline-derived CDR1 and CDR2 are SNHLY and FYNNEI. CDR3: CASSELTGGGFGYTF. The CDR3 DNA, read in part, is TGTGCCAGCAGTGAATTAACAGGGGGCGGCTTTGGC. Supplemented by reference TRBV2 and TRBJ1-2, the full variable domain reads EPEVTQTPSHQVTQMGQEVILRCVPISNHLYFYWYRQILGQKVEFLVSFYNNEISEKSEIFDDQFSVERPDGSNFTLKIRSTKLEDSAMYFCASSELTGGGFGYTFGSGTRLTVV.

This clone was detected ten times or more. The read comes to an end 3 residues before the CDR3 does, leaving the germline J gene to fill in the end. This chain links TRBV29-1 with TRBJ1-2; 9 bases fit TRBD1. From germline, CDR1 is SQVTM and CDR2 ANQGSEA. The CDR3 length is 13 residues. The part of the CDR3 DNA that was read is TGCAGCGTTTTATCACAGGGGGCGGAAGGC. This encodes CSVLSQGAEG. The full-length CDR3 reads as CSVLSQGAEGYTF.

In its sample, this clone was seen many times. The read finishes 3 residues shy of the CDR3 end, and the germline J gene is used to complete it. The rearrangement uses TRBV29-1 and TRBJ1-4; tentative D call: TRBD1 (6 bases). This CDR3 is 13 amino acids long. V was trimmed by 6 bases and J by 3 bases, leaving 11 bases between them. Germline-derived CDR1 and CDR2 are SQVTM and ANQGSEA. The DNA read from the CDR3 is TGCAGCGTAGTGGGACAACCTAATGAAAAA. Amino acid sequence: CSVVGQPNEK. The whole CDR3 region reads CSVVGQPNEKLFF.

This clone came up a few times. The sequenced fragment ends 3 residues before the CDR3 boundary, so the rest is inferred from the germline J gene. V gene TRBV5-1 combines with J gene TRBJ2-1; 7 bases are shared with TRBD1. The CDR3 is 14 amino acids. V gave up 4 bases and J gave up 8 bases; unmatched junction bases: 9. Germline loops: CDR1 SGHRS, CDR2 YFSETQ. The CDR3 DNA, read in part, is TGCGCCAGCAGCCACGGACAGGACCGCGATGAG. This encodes CASSHGQDRDE. The CDR3, in full, reads CASSHGQDRDEQFF.

This clone came up many times. The DNA read from the CDR3 is TGTGCCAGTAGTCTCTCCAGGAATAATGAAAAA. Translating it yields CASSLSRNNEK. The full CDR3 is CASSLSRNNEKLFF. V and J are TRBV19 and TRBJ1-4, with D unresolved. The missing CDR3 end, 3 residues past where the read stops, is filled in from the germline J gene. This CDR3 has 14 amino acids. The V gene's germline CDR1 is LNHDA and CDR2 SQIVND (reference sequence). V was cut by 5 bases and J by 4 bases, with 11 bases left in between.

This clone showed up many times. Here the CDR3 reads CASSRDGDEQYF. CDR3 bases read: TGTGCCAGCAGTCGAGACGGGGACGAG. The chain joins TRBV12-3 or TRBV12-4 to TRBJ2-7, with D tentatively TRBD2 (5 bases). The CDR3 end falls 3 residues outside the read, so it is completed with the germline J gene. Trimming removed 5 bases from V and 5 bases from J, with 10 bases in between. This CDR3 is built from 12 residues.

The sequenced CDR3 bases are TGTGCCAGCAGTTCCACATCCTACGAG. Protein sequence: CASSSTSYE. The entire CDR3 protein is CASSSTSYEQYF. The chain employs TRBV2 and TRBJ2-7, with D hard to call. The read ends 3 residues shy of where the CDR3 ends; the end is completed using the germline J gene. Germline values: CDR1 SNHLY, CDR2 FYNNEI. This CDR3 contains 12 residues. Between the trimmed V and J ends, which lost 5 bases and 1 base, there was a span of 6 bases.

At least ten counts were recorded for this clone. The DNA ends 3 residues before the CDR3 does, and the rest of the CDR3 is filled in from the germline J gene. The rearrangement links TRBV20-1 to TRBJ2-3; TRBD2 matches 13 bases. Germline-derived CDR1 and CDR2 are DFQATT and SNEGSKA (reference sequence). Losses at the gene ends were 2 bases for V and 2 bases for J; bases not matched to a gene: 4. This CDR3 region has 16 residues. The sequenced CDR3 bases are TGCAGTGCTAGACCCGGGACTAGCGGGAACACAGATACG. Translated, it gives CSARPGTSGNTDT. In full, the CDR3 is CSARPGTSGNTDTQYF.

The table lists this clone with many counts. The missing CDR3 end, 3 residues past where the read stops, is filled in from the germline J gene. The J gene is TRBJ2-3, the V gene TRBV11-2; TRBD2 agrees at 10 bases. The CDR3 sequence is 15 residues long. Trimming at V came to 3 bases and at J to 4 bases, leaving 4 bases not matched to a gene. Germline CDR1 reads SGHAT; CDR2 reads FQNNGV. The chain's CDR3 is CASSFLAGDSDTQYF. The DNA read from the CDR3 is TGTGCCAGCAGCTTTCTAGCGGGAGACTCAGATACG.